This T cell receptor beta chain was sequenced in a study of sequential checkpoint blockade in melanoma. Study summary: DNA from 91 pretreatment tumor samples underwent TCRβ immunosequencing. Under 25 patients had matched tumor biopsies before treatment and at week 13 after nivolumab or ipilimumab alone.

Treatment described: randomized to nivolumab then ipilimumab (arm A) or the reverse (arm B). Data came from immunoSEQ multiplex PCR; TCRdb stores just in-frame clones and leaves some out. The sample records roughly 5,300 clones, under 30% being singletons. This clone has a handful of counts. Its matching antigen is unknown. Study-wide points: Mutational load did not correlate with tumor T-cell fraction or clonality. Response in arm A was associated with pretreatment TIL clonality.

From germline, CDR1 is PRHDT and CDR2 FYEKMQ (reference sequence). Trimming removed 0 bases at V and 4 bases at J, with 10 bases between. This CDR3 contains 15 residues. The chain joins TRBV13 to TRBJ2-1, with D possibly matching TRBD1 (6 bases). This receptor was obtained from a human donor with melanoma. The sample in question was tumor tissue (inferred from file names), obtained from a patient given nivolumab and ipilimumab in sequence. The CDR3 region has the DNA TGTGCCAGCAGCTTAGGCCAGGGGCAATACAATGAGCAGTTCTTC. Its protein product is CASSLGQGQYNEQFF.